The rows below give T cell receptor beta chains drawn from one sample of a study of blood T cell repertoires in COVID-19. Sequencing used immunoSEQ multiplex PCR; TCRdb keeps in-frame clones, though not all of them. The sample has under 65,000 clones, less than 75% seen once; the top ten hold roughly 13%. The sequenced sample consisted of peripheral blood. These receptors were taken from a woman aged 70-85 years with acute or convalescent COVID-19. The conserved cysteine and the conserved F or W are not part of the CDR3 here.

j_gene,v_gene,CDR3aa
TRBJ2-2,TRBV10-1,ASSGTGRTGELF
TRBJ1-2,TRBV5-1,ASSTGLGFNYGYT
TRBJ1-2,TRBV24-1,ATSDLEGIGGYT
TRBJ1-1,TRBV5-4,ASSGRGLGTEAF
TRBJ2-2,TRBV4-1,ASSPQVGASTGELF
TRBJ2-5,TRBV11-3,ASSPRKGLAGEETQY
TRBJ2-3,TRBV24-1,ATSAWSSGGADTQY
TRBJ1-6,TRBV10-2,ASSRQGSGSPLH
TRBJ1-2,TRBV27,ASSSVPGIYGYT
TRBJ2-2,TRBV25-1,ASSLAGANANTGELF
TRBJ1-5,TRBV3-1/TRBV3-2,ASSQGPYSNQPQH
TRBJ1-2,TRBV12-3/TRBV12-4,AETGAYGYT
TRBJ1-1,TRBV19,ASSKRTELNTEAF
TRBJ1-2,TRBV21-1,ASSRPRARYGYT
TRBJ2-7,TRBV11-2,ASSSTGQGFLVRSYEQY
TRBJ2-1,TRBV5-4,ASSSQGGPYNEQF
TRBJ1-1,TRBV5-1,ASSPTPVGTGRFTDTEAF
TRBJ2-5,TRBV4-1,ASSQDPAGYQETQY
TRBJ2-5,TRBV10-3,AISESRQTQY
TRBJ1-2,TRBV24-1,ATSDSQRPLGYT
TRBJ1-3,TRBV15,ATSSQRQGENTIY
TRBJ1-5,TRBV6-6,ASSYSGAQEQPQH
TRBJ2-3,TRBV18,ASSPFQTDTQY
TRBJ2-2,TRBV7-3,ASSPLAAPTGELF
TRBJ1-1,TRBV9,ASSAGQVNTEAF
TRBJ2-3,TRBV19,ASSIGRQGFTDTQY
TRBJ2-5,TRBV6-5,ASSRGTGVRETQY
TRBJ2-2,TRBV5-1,ASSLPGGALVGELF
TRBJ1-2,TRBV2,ASSESRLGGYGYT
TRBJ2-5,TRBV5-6,ASSFWDSRYQETQY
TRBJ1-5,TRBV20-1,SASGGVQPQH
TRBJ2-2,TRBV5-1,ASSLGTGWNGELF
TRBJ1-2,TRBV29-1,SVEERGGRGGYT
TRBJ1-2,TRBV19,ATGANYGYT
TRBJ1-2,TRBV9,ASSEERGGINYGYT
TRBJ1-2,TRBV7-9,ASSLETGSNYGYT
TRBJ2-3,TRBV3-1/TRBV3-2,ASSQVRGGPSTDTQY
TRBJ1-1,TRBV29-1,SVEEGKATNTEAF
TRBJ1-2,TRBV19,ASSMRQYGYT
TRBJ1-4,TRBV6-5,ATKADQPREKLF
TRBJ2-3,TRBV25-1,ASSTGGSTDTQY
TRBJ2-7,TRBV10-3,AISDNYEQY
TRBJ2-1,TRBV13,ASSSRGTGGTDEQF
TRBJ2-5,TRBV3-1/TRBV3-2,ASSPQDIPGTQY
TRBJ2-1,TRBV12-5,ASGRYRDVVEQF
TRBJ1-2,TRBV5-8,ASSLAEDREGGYT
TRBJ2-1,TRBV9,ASTPGQGIHNEQF
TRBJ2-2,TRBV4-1,ASSRLGQGDTGELF
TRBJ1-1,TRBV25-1,ASSQGGVSRLEAF
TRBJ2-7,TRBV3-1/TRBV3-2,ASSRYYEQY
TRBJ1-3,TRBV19,ASSTTGGNTIY
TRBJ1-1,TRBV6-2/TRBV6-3,ASSYSEENTEAF
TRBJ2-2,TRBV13,ASSLPEGADTGELF